The 14 T cell receptor beta chains reported below all come from one sample, sequenced in a study of blood T cells in healthy people across ages. Then a second PCR, running about 6 to 12 cycles, was carried out with a sample-barcoded 5' primer and a J-beta primer mix. Each CDR3 protein gets one entry after TCRdb re-called the 5' RACE reads with MiXCR. The table records 720,000 or so distinct CDR3 sequences, about 43% of them present only once. Sequencing was performed on blood. The receptors stem from an older man in good health.

The CDR3 DNA reads TGTGCCAGCAGTTCACTCCCGGGACAGGGGGCCAAGGATGAGCAGTTCTTC. Translated: CASSSLPGQGAKDEQFF. The chain is built from TRBV27 and TRBJ2-1; the match to TRBD1 covers 12 bases. Germline CDR1 MNHEY, CDR2 SMNVEV (reference sequence). V shed 4 bases, J shed 8 bases, and the junction held 12 bases outside the gene matches. This CDR3 has 17 amino acids.

The rearrangement joins TRBV4-2 to TRBJ2-1, with TRBD1 identical over 8 bases. The germline CDR1 and CDR2 sequences are LGHNA and YNFKEQ. CDR3 length equals 21 residues. J lost 0 bases, V lost 3 bases, and 19 bases had no gene match. The chain's CDR3 is CASSQGQESSIRFGSYNEQFF. The CDR3 DNA follows: TGTGCCAGCAGCCAGGGACAGGAAAGTTCAATAAGGTTTGGCTCCTACAATGAGCAGTTCTTC.

V gene TRBV7-2 combines with J gene TRBJ2-1; the D gene could be TRBD1 or TRBD2 (5 bases each). Germline CDR1 is SGHTA and CDR2 is FQGNSA. The V and J ends lost 6 bases and 13 bases respectively, with 16 bases between them. The CDR3 covers 12 residues. In nucleotides, the CDR3 is TGTGCCAGCAGTGGGGCCGCTAGCCTTCAGTTCTTC. Its translation: CASSGAASLQFF.

This clonotype showed up many times. Mismatch with germline at one junction end may stem from a read error. V and J are TRBV5-1 and TRBJ2-6, with a tentative D call TRBD1 (5 bases). Germline loops: CDR1 SGHRS, CDR2 YFSETQ. This CDR3 spans 15 amino acids. The CDR3 region has the DNA TGTGCCAGCAGTTTGCAGGGTGCTGGGGCCAACGTCCTGACTTTC. Translated, it gives CASSLQGAGANVLTF. The full variable domain, with the rest looked up from reference TRBV5-1 and TRBJ2-6, is KAGVTQTPRYLIKTRGQQVTLSCSPISGHRSVSWYQQTPGQGLQFLFEYFSETQRNKGNFPGRFSGRQFSNSRSEMNVSTLELGDSALYLCASSLQGAGANVLTFGAGSRLTVL.

This chain joins TRBV28 and TRBJ2-1, with a tentative D call TRBD1 (7 bases). The CDR3 sequence is 16 residues long. Germline CDR1 MDHEN, CDR2 SYDVKM. V lost 3 bases, J lost 5 bases, and 17 bases lay in between. DNA for the CDR3: TGTGCCAGCAGTTTTCTCAGGGGGGCCGAAAACAATGAGCAGTTCTTC. Encoded protein: CASSFLRGAENNEQFF.

The J gene is TRBJ1-2, the V gene TRBV7-2; 10 bases align to TRBD1. V shed 4 bases and J 2 bases; nucleotides not matched to a gene: 7. In germline, CDR1 is SGHTA, CDR2 FQGNSA. The CDR3 is 16 amino acids. Here the CDR3 reads CASSSRTGGANYGYTF. The DNA for the CDR3 is TGTGCCAGCAGCTCCCGGACAGGGGGAGCGAACTATGGCTACACCTTC.

The gene calls are TRBV5-1 and TRBJ2-2, with a weak D call TRBD1 (6 bases). Germline V gives CDR1 SGHRS, CDR2 YFSETQ. Trimming cost V 1 base and J 0 bases, with 7 bases left between them. There are 15 residues in the CDR3. CDR3 DNA: TGCGCCAGCAGCTTGCCAGGGGCGAACACCGGGGAGCTGTTTTTT. Its translation is CASSLPGANTGELFF. The whole variable domain, remainder taken from reference TRBV5-1 and TRBJ2-2, is KAGVTQTPRYLIKTRGQQVTLSCSPISGHRSVSWYQQTPGQGLQFLFEYFSETQRNKGNFPGRFSGRQFSNSRSEMNVSTLELGDSALYLCASSLPGANTGELFFGEGSRLTVL.

This clonotype was detected many times. CDR3 bases: TGTGCCAGCACCCCGGACAGCATCGTAAGCTACGAGCAGTACTTC. Protein: CASTPDSIVSYEQYF. The chain couples TRBV28 to TRBJ2-7; D may be TRBD1 (6 bases). This CDR3 has 15 residues. Between the trimmed V and J ends, which lost 7 bases and 3 bases, there was a span of 19 bases. Germline lookup yields CDR1 MDHEN and CDR2 SYDVKM.

The V and J genes are TRBV2 and TRBJ2-7; D may be TRBD1 (6 bases). V dropped 6 bases and J dropped 1 base, with 13 bases sitting between them. The V gene's germline CDR1 is SNHLY and CDR2 FYNNEI. The CDR3 has 14 amino acids. CDR3 sequence: CASRSRDNSYEQYF. For the CDR3, the DNA is TGTGCCAGCAGATCCCGGGACAATTCCTACGAGCAGTACTTC.

V and J are TRBV24-1 and TRBJ1-1; TRBD1 is a possible D gene (6 bases). V was clipped by 5 bases and J by 3 bases, with 15 bases between them. The CDR3 is made up of 15 amino acids. CDR1 is KGHDR, CDR2 SFDVKD, per germline. The CDR3: CATSGTGPLDTEAFF. Written as DNA, the CDR3 is TGTGCCACCAGTGGAACAGGGCCGTTAGACACTGAAGCTTTCTTT.

The chain joins TRBV12-3 or TRBV12-4 to TRBJ2-3; the D is unclear. The V end lost 2 bases, the J end lost 2 bases, and 5 bases lay between the germline ends. This CDR3 has 13 amino acids. CDR3 nucleotides: TGTGCCAGCAGTTTATCCGACACAGATACGCAGTATTTT. Its protein product is CASSLSDTDTQYF.

This clonotype was detected a few times. The CDR3 loop reads CASSYGTAMPGEQYF. The CDR3 bases are TGTGCCAGCAGTTACGGGACAGCGATGCCCGGGGAGCAGTACTTC. V and J are TRBV6-2 or TRBV6-3 and TRBJ2-5, with 7 nucleotides matching TRBD1. Germline V gives CDR1 MNHEY, CDR2 SVGEGT. The CDR3 totals 15 residues. J lost 11 bases, V lost 2 bases, and 14 bases had no gene match.

This chain connects TRBV6-6 to TRBJ2-1; maybe TRBD2 (5 bases). The V gene lost 2 bases and the J gene lost 11 bases, with 10 bases spanning the gap. The CDR3 extends over 12 amino acids. CDR1 and CDR2 from the germline V gene are MNHNY and SVGAGI (reference sequence). CDR3 in DNA: TGTGCCAGCAGTTACGGACGGGAAAAGCAGTTCTTC. As protein: CASSYGREKQFF.

V gene TRBV20-1 combines with J gene TRBJ1-4, with TRBD1 matching over 7 bases. In germline, CDR1 is DFQATT, CDR2 SNEGSKA (reference sequence). The V segment lost 6 bases and the J segment 8 bases; nucleotides outside the gene matches: 9. The CDR3 extends over 13 amino acids. Written as DNA, the CDR3 is TGCAGTGCGCCCACAGGGGCGTCCGAAAAACTGTTTTTT. The encoded protein is CSAPTGASEKLFF.